This is a list of T cell receptor beta chains from one sample in a study of T cell responses to AZD1222 COVID-19 vaccine. Clones were sequenced by immunoSEQ multiplex PCR, and TCRdb holds only the in-frame ones, with some missing. The table shows about 160,000 clones, with roughly 90% occurring only once. The sample in question was peripheral blood, obtained 28 days after the second AZD1222 dose. These receptors were collected from an adult who received the AZD1222 COVID-19 vaccine. Both conserved end residues are part of each CDR3. A D gene is named only where the DNA matches it firmly. Not every row has a clone size; where given, it reads once, few, many or a size class.

TRBJ2-4,TRBV18,-,-,CASSPTAEQNIQYF,TGTGCCAGCTCACCGACAGCGGAACAAAACATTCAGTACTTC
TRBJ2-7,TRBV5-4,TRBD2,-,CASSLASGGTSYEQYF,TGTGCCAGCAGCTTGGCGAGCGGGGGGACCTCCTACGAGCAGTACTTC
TRBJ2-3,TRBV12-3/TRBV12-4,-,-,CASSPQEGDTQYF,TGTGCCAGCAGTCCCCAGGAGGGGGATACGCAGTATTTT
TRBJ2-7,TRBV4-1,TRBD2,-,CASSRYGTSGARGGYEQYF,TGCGCCAGCAGCCGCTATGGGACTAGCGGGGCCCGGGGGGGATACGAGCAGTACTTC
TRBJ1-3,TRBV13,-,-,CASSYLGRTGSGNTIYF,TGTGCCAGCAGCTACCTAGGGAGGACGGGCTCTGGAAACACCATATATTTT
TRBJ2-1,TRBV3-1/TRBV3-2,TRBD2,-,CASRPSGAYNEQFF,TGTGCCAGCAGGCCTAGCGGAGCCTACAATGAGCAGTTCTTC
TRBJ1-1,TRBV5-6,TRBD1,-,CASSLPTGRTEAFF,TGTGCCAGCAGCTTACCGACAGGGCGAACTGAAGCTTTCTTT
TRBJ2-1,TRBV15,TRBD2,-,CATSRGTLAGGNNEQFF,TGTGCCACCAGCAGAGGAACCTTAGCGGGAGGTAACAATGAGCAGTTCTTC
TRBJ2-3,TRBV6-4,TRBD2,-,CASSPRAGAFSGRAADTQYF,TGTGCCAGCTCCCCCCGAGCAGGGGCATTTAGCGGGAGGGCCGCAGATACGCAGTATTTT
TRBJ2-2,TRBV5-4,-,once,CASSLRSGNTGELFF,TGTGCCAGCAGCTTACGGTCCGGAAACACCGGGGAGCTGTTTTTT
TRBJ2-7,TRBV19,TRBD1,-,CASSIGTTGVEQYF,TGTGCCAGTAGTATCGGTACGACAGGGGTTGAGCAGTACTTC
TRBJ2-7,TRBV19,-,-,CASSLGVHEQYF,TGTGCCAGTAGCCTTGGGGTCCACGAGCAGTACTTC
TRBJ2-1,TRBV6-2/TRBV6-3,TRBD2,once,CASSYSAGTSGNPNEQFF,TGTGCCAGCAGTTACTCGGCCGGGACTAGCGGGAATCCCAATGAGCAGTTCTTC
TRBJ1-1,TRBV18,TRBD1,-,CASSPATGMNTEAFF,TGTGCCAGCTCACCCGCGACAGGGATGAACACTGAAGCTTTCTTT
TRBJ1-5,TRBV5-1,-,-,CASSPGGYSNQPQHF,TGCGCCAGCAGCCCGGGGGGATATAGCAATCAGCCCCAGCATTTT
TRBJ2-1,TRBV27,-,-,CASSFSTEDNEQFF,TGTGCCAGCAGTTTCTCGACAGAGGACAATGAGCAGTTCTTC
TRBJ2-1,TRBV27,TRBD2,-,CASSLGTSGMYNEQFF,TGTGCCAGCAGTTTAGGGACTAGCGGGATGTACAATGAGCAGTTCTTC
TRBJ2-7,TRBV27,-,-,CASSWTALTYEQYF,TGTGCCAGCAGTTGGACAGCCTTAACGTACGAGCAGTACTTC
TRBJ2-1,TRBV11-3,-,-,CATVPPDLASSYNEQFF,TGTGCCACCGTCCCCCCGGATCTGGCGAGCTCCTACAATGAGCAGTTCTTC
TRBJ2-3,TRBV3-1/TRBV3-2,-,few,CASSHKRGGREGDTQYF,TGTGCCAGCAGCCACAAAAGGGGGGGGAGAGAAGGAGATACGCAGTATTTT
TRBJ1-1,TRBV19,TRBD1,-,CASSNRGSAAFF,TGTGCCAGTAGTAACAGGGGAAGTGCGGCTTTCTTT
TRBJ1-1,TRBV6-5,TRBD1,-,CASRPLDRVNTEAFF,TGTGCCAGCAGACCACTGGACAGGGTGAACACTGAAGCTTTCTTT